These 14 T cell receptor beta chains were all obtained from the same sample, sequenced in a study of blood T cell repertoires in COVID-19. Here immunoSEQ multiplex PCR was the method, and the copy in TCRdb shows in-frame clones only, minus some. The sample includes over 60,000 clones, more than 80% of them seen just once. Sequencing was carried out using peripheral blood. The source of these receptors is a woman of 80 years or more with active COVID-19.

The chain couples TRBV7-6 to TRBJ1-2, with D perhaps TRBD1 (6 bases). The germline V gene encodes CDR1 SGHVS and CDR2 FNYEAQ. Trimming removed 4 bases at V and 6 bases at J, with 18 bases between. The CDR3 is 15 amino acids. The CDR3 DNA is TGTGCCAGCAGCTCAGCAACAGGGACTATAGATGGCTACACCTTC. Residues: CASSSATGTIDGYTF. Drawing the rest from reference TRBV7-6 and TRBJ1-2, the complete variable domain is GAGVSQSPRYKVTKRGQDVALRCDPISGHVSLYWYRQALGQGPEFLTYFNYEAQQDKSGLPNDRFSAERPEGSISTLTIQRTEQRDSAMYRCASSSATGTIDGYTFGSGTRLTVV.

The chain is built from TRBV7-2 and TRBJ2-1, with 9 bases fitting TRBD1. Germline V gene lookup returns CDR1 SGHTA and CDR2 FQGNSA. V lost 1 base, J lost 6 bases, and 4 bases stayed unmatched. This CDR3 is 15 amino acids long. CDR3: CASSLGDRAPNEQFF. The DNA of the CDR3 is TGTGCCAGCAGCTTAGGGGACAGGGCTCCCAATGAGCAGTTCTTC.

Only a few counts were recorded for this clone. The rearrangement uses TRBV29-1 and TRBJ1-1; 8 bases align to TRBD1. The germline V gene has CDR1 SQVTM and CDR2 ANQGSEA. The V and J ends lost 6 bases and 3 bases, in that order; junction bases with no gene match: 9. This CDR3 has 14 residues. CDR3 nucleotide sequence: TGCAGCGTAGCCTCCAGGGGGCTAGACACTGAAGCTTTCTTT. This codes for CSVASRGLDTEAFF.

About this clone itself: The limits of the CDR3 on the DNA are not certain, so only TCRdb's listed CDR3 is given. This rearrangement joins TRBV21-1 to TRBJ1-3; the D call TRBD1 from the table was never checked on the DNA. TRBV21-1 has pseudogene status. Termini included, the CDR3 measures 16 amino acids. The CDR3 loop is CASSKVARGTGNTIYF.

This chain uses TRBV20-1 with TRBJ2-1; D is unresolved. The germline V and J ends were trimmed by 3 bases and 5 bases, with 8 bases remaining between them. Germline assignment: CDR1 DFQATT and CDR2 SNEGSKA (reference sequence). The CDR3 totals 12 residues. CDR3: CSASQQDNEQFF. DNA for the CDR3: TGCAGTGCTAGTCAGCAGGACAATGAGCAGTTCTTC.

This chain uses TRBV15 with TRBJ2-7, with no clear D. CDR1 and CDR2 (germline): LNHNV, YYDKDF (reference sequence). The V end lost 0 bases, the J end lost 3 bases, and 6 bases lay between the germline ends. The CDR3 consists of 13 residues. The CDR3 nucleotides are TGTGCCACCAGCAGAGATCGGAGCTACGAGCAGTACTTC. Protein: CATSRDRSYEQYF.

The table lists this clone with a count of one. V is TRBV9 and J is TRBJ2-7; D may be TRBD2 (6 bases). The CDR3 sequence is 15 residues long. The V and J ends lost 0 bases and 0 bases respectively, with 10 bases between them. The germline V gene encodes CDR1 SGDLS and CDR2 YYNGEE. CDR3 nucleotide sequence: TGTGCCAGCAGCGTAGGCTGGGACTTCTCCTACGAGCAGTACTTC. It translates to CASSVGWDFSYEQYF.

This chain connects TRBV13 to TRBJ2-7; D ambiguous. Germline CDR1 is PRHDT and CDR2 is FYEKMQ (reference sequence). Trimming took off 0 bases at V and 0 bases at J, with 6 bases between the two ends. This CDR3 has 14 residues. Here the CDR3 reads CASSLGSFSYEQYF. CDR3 bases: TGTGCCAGCAGCTTAGGCTCTTTCTCCTACGAGCAGTACTTC.

The chain joins TRBV4-2 to TRBJ1-4, with TRBD1 identical over 8 bases. V shed 5 bases and J 8 bases; nucleotides not matched to a gene: 13. CDR1 is LGHNA and CDR2 is YNFKEQ in the germline V gene. This CDR3 is built from 16 residues. The CDR3 loop is CASSSLGGTGREKLFF. The CDR3, as DNA: TGTGCCAGCAGCTCCCTGGGGGGGACAGGCCGGGAAAAACTGTTTTTT.

The chain uses TRBV6-5 and TRBJ1-1; 7 bases align to TRBD1. The V gene end was trimmed by 3 bases and the J gene end by 1 base; junction bases not matched to a gene: 5. This CDR3 region has 15 residues. Germline values: CDR1 MNHEY, CDR2 SVGAGI. CDR3 coding DNA: TGTGCCAGCAGTTATTCAGGGACAGCGAACACTGAAGCTTTCTTT. This sequence encodes CASSYSGTANTEAFF.

V is TRBV2 and J is TRBJ1-2; possible D gene TRBD1, 5 bases. This CDR3 is 13 amino acids long. V was clipped by 8 bases and J by 5 bases, with 15 bases between them. Germline-derived CDR1 and CDR2 are SNHLY and FYNNEI. CDR3 amino acids: CASVGGDGYGYTF. The DNA for the CDR3 is TGTGCCAGCGTCGGCGGGGACGGATATGGCTACACCTTC.

The V gene is TRBV19, the J gene TRBJ1-2; D perhaps matches TRBD1 (5 bases). This CDR3 has 13 residues. In germline, CDR1 is LNHDA, CDR2 SQIVND (reference sequence). Trimming shortened V by 4 bases and J by 5 bases, and 11 bases separated the two germline ends. In DNA form, the CDR3 reads TGTGCCAGTAGTAAACTGAAGGGGTATGGCTACACCTTC. Translation: CASSKLKGYGYTF. Variable domain in full (rest from reference TRBV19 and TRBJ1-2): DGGITQSPKYLFRKEGQNVTLSCEQNLNHDAMYWYRQDPGQGLRLIYYSQIVNDFQKGDIAEGYSVSREKKESFPLTVTSAQKNPTAFYLCASSKLKGYGYTFGSGTRLTVV.

The chain is built from TRBV28 and TRBJ2-7; 10 bases are a match to TRBD2. Germline trimming cut 2 bases from V and 6 bases from J; bases unmatched to any gene: 7. The V gene's germline CDR1 is MDHEN and CDR2 SYDVKM. The CDR3 is made up of 15 amino acids. As DNA, the CDR3 is TGTGCCAGCAGTTTAGAGTCTAGCGGGAGTCGCGAGCAGTACTTC. Its protein is CASSLESSGSREQYF.

The gene calls are TRBV10-3 and TRBJ2-5; 8 bases align to TRBD1. V lost 3 bases, J lost 2 bases, and 14 bases stayed unmatched. Per germline, CDR1 ENHRY and CDR2 SYGVKD. This CDR3 comprises 18 residues. CDR3 region: CAISEGGTGRRSQETQYF. The CDR3 DNA follows: TGTGCCATCAGTGAAGGGGGGACAGGCCGCAGAAGTCAAGAGACCCAGTACTTC.